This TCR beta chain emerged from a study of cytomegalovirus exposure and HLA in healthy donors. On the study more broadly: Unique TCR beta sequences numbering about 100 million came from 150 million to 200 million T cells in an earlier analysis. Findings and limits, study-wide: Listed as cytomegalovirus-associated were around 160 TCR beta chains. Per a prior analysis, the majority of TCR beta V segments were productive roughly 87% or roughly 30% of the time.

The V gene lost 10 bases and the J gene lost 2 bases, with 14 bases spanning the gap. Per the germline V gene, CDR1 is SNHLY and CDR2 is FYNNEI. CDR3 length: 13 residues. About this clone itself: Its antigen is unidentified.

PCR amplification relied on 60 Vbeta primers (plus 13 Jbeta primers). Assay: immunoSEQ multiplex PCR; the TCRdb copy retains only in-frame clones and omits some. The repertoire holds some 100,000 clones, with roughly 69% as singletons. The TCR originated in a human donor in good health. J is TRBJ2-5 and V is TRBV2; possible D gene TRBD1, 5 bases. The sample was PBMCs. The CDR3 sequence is CANRRQLQETQYF. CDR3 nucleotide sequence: TGTGCCAACCGGAGACAGCTACAAGAGACCCAGTACTTC.